A single sample is the source of the 28 T cell receptor beta chains below, sequenced in a study of blood T cell repertoires in COVID-19. Clones were read by immunoSEQ multiplex PCR, and TCRdb kept only the in-frame ones, dropping some. Of roughly 140,000 clones listed, more than 80% are singletons. Sequencing input: peripheral blood. The source of these receptors is a human donor with acute or convalescent COVID-19. The donor label of this sample is uncertain.

The chain is built from TRBV5-1 and TRBJ1-2; 7 positions match TRBD1. Germline-derived CDR1 and CDR2 are SGHRS and YFSETQ. V lost 3 bases and J lost 6; bases outside the gene matches: 5. The CDR3 is made up of 13 amino acids. Written as DNA, the CDR3 is TGCGCCAGCAGCTCCGACAGGGCGAATGGCTACACCTTC. It is translated as CASSSDRANGYTF. The whole variable domain, remainder taken from reference TRBV5-1 and TRBJ1-2, is KAGVTQTPRYLIKTRGQQVTLSCSPISGHRSVSWYQQTPGQGLQFLFEYFSETQRNKGNFPGRFSGRQFSNSRSEMNVSTLELGDSALYLCASSSDRANGYTFGSGTRLTVV.

This clone was counted ten times or more. Other DNA sequences within the sample encode an identical CDR3. The chain uses TRBV18 and TRBJ2-1, with D possibly TRBD1 on 7 matching bases. Germline values: CDR1 KGHSH, CDR2 LQKENI. V was shortened by 3 bases and J by 0 bases, with 9 bases between the two germline ends. CDR3 length: 15 amino acids. CDR3 loop: CASSPRGVSYNEQFF. In DNA form, the CDR3 reads TGTGCCAGCTCACCCAGGGGGGTCTCCTACAATGAGCAGTTCTTC.

This chain connects TRBV27 to TRBJ2-7, with a weak D call TRBD2 (5 bases). The CDR3 loop spans 15 amino acids. The germline gives CDR1 MNHEY, CDR2 SMNVEV (reference sequence). V shed 8 bases and J shed 4 bases, with 21 bases lying between them. Here the CDR3 reads CASGLSSPGGYEQYF. CDR3 in DNA: TGTGCCAGCGGTCTCTCTTCTCCTGGCGGGTACGAGCAGTACTTC.

The chain recombines TRBV27 with TRBJ2-7, with 8 bases lining up with TRBD1. This CDR3 has 14 amino acids. Unmatched junction bases numbered 5, after V lost 2 bases and J lost 5 bases. CDR1 and CDR2 (germline): MNHEY, SMNVEV (reference sequence). The DNA for the CDR3 is TGTGCCAGCAGTTTAAACAGGGGGATAAACGAGCAGTACTTC. Residues: CASSLNRGINEQYF.

This clone was detected many times. The gene calls are TRBV3-1 (or the pseudogene TRBV3-2) and TRBJ2-1; possibly TRBD2 for D (6 bases). Germline loops: CDR1 LGHDT, CDR2 YNNKEL (reference sequence). CDR3 length: 14 residues. V lost 4 bases to trimming and J lost 7 bases, with 14 bases between them. CDR3: CASSPDSGENEQFF. In DNA, the CDR3 is TGTGCCAGCAGCCCTGATTCGGGGGAAAATGAGCAGTTCTTC.

V is TRBV10-3 and J is TRBJ1-2; 9 bases are shared with TRBD1. Germline loops: CDR1 ENHRY, CDR2 SYGVKD. J was trimmed by 2 bases and V by 5 bases; bases with no gene match: 15. This CDR3 has 18 amino acids. The CDR3 spells CAISNVGLGTGPNYGYTF. The CDR3 nucleotides are TGTGCCATCAGTAACGTCGGGCTTGGGACAGGGCCGAACTATGGCTACACCTTC.

The chain employs TRBV25-1 and TRBJ1-4; D is unresolved. The CDR3 extends over 12 amino acids. The germline CDR1 and CDR2 sequences are MGHDK and SYGVNS. Trimming left V 8 bases short and J 7 bases short, with 11 bases between. The CDR3 region is CASSIGGEKLFF. CDR3 DNA sequence: TGTGCCAGCTCGATAGGAGGTGAAAAACTGTTTTTT.

The chain employs TRBV7-8 and TRBJ1-4; D is perhaps TRBD1 (6 bases). The V and J ends lost 5 bases and 8 bases respectively, with 18 bases between them. The CDR3 contains 15 residues. From germline, CDR1 is SGHVS and CDR2 FQNEAQ. The chain's CDR3 is CASSRQTGNGEKLFF. In DNA, the CDR3 is TGTGCCAGCAGCCGACAAACAGGGAACGGGGAAAAACTGTTTTTT.

Note on this clone: At one boundary the junction diverges from the germline segment, which might be a read error. The chain links TRBV7-8 to TRBJ2-1, with TRBD1 as a possible D gene (6 bases). The germline gives CDR1 SGHVS, CDR2 FQNEAQ. CDR3 length equals 15 residues. The CDR3 is CASSLAGQSSNEQFF. Here the CDR3 DNA reads TGTGCCAGCAGCTTAGCCGGACAGTCCTCCAATGAGCAGTTCTTC.

The gene calls are TRBV10-2 and TRBJ2-5; TRBD1 matches at 7 bases. This CDR3 has 16 amino acids. The ends lost 10 bases at V and 5 bases at J; junction bases unmatched: 19. The germline V gene has CDR1 WSHSY and CDR2 SAAADI. The CDR3 coding sequence is TGCGCCACCGTCCCGGGGACAGTAATCCCGGTGGAGACCCAGTACTTC. It specifies CATVPGTVIPVETQYF.

The rearrangement joins TRBV12-3 or TRBV12-4 to TRBJ1-1; 10 bases are shared with TRBD1. The V segment lost 7 bases and the J segment 8 bases; nucleotides outside the gene matches: 4. The CDR3 contains 12 residues. Here the CDR3 reads CASTEGQGEAFF. In DNA form, the CDR3 reads TGTGCCAGCACCGAGGGACAGGGGGAAGCTTTCTTT.

The chain has TRBV30 and TRBJ1-2; no clear D gene. The V and J ends lost 0 bases and 4 bases respectively, with 6 bases between them. The CDR3 consists of 12 residues. Germline V gene lookup returns CDR1 GTSNPN and CDR2 SVGIG (reference sequence). CDR3 sequence: CAWSVQTYGYTF. Here the CDR3 DNA reads TGTGCCTGGAGTGTACAAACCTATGGCTACACCTTC.

The CDR3 DNA reads TGCGCCAGCAGCTCGGGACAGGACCCTGAAGCTTTCTTT. Residues: CASSSGQDPEAFF. This chain uses TRBV5-1 with TRBJ1-1; 8 nucleotides line up with TRBD1. CDR1 is SGHRS, CDR2 YFSETQ, per germline. The CDR3 contains 13 residues. Trimming at V came to 3 bases and at J to 6 bases, leaving 4 bases not matched to a gene.

The rearrangement uses TRBV19 and TRBJ1-2; 7 positions match TRBD1. CDR1 and CDR2 (germline): LNHDA, SQIVND (reference sequence). After removal of 3 bases from V and 4 bases from J, the junction contained 11 bases not matched to a gene. This CDR3 contains 16 residues. The CDR3 nucleotides read TGTGCCAGTAGTATTTTCGGGACAGACCCCCTCTATGGCTACACCTTC. Protein sequence: CASSIFGTDPLYGYTF. The entire variable domain, with the rest obtained from reference TRBV19 and TRBJ1-2, is as follows: DGGITQSPKYLFRKEGQNVTLSCEQNLNHDAMYWYRQDPGQGLRLIYYSQIVNDFQKGDIAEGYSVSREKKESFPLTVTSAQKNPTAFYLCASSIFGTDPLYGYTFGSGTRLTVV.

This clone was seen just once. V and J are TRBV3-1 (or the pseudogene TRBV3-2) and TRBJ2-2, with no clear D. The germline V gene has CDR1 LGHDT and CDR2 YNNKEL (reference sequence). V was clipped by 1 base and J by 1 base, with 7 bases between them. The length of the CDR3 is 15 residues. This CDR3 reads CASSQGYRNTGELFF. CDR3 nucleotide sequence: TGTGCCAGCAGCCAAGGGTACAGGAACACCGGGGAGCTGTTTTTT.

The chain uses TRBV5-6 and TRBJ1-1, with D maybe TRBD1 (5 bases). V was pared by 5 bases and J by 4 bases, with 9 bases between. The CDR3 is 12 residues long. Germline-derived CDR1 and CDR2 are SGHDT and YYEEEE. The DNA for the CDR3 is TGTGCCAGCAGAAGGGGCGGCACTGAAGCTTTCTTT. It is translated as CASRRGGTEAFF.

The rearrangement links TRBV5-6 to TRBJ2-7; D uncertain. Trimming stripped 2 bases from V and 0 bases from J, with 9 bases between. The CDR3 covers 14 residues. Per germline, CDR1 SGHDT and CDR2 YYEEEE. CDR3 nucleotides: TGTGCCAGCAGCTTCTTCTCGAGCTCCTACGAGCAGTACGTC. It codes for CASSFFSSSYEQYV.

The V and J genes are TRBV5-6 and TRBJ1-4; no firm D call. Per germline, CDR1 SGHDT and CDR2 YYEEEE. The V end was cut by 2 bases, the J end by 3 bases, with 8 bases between. The CDR3 spans 14 residues. The CDR3 loop reads CASSLGRPNEKLFF. The CDR3 DNA follows: TGTGCCAGCAGCTTAGGCAGGCCTAATGAAAAACTGTTTTTT.

The CDR3 here is CASSDERAPRFQPQHF. The CDR3 DNA is TGCGCCAGCTCCGACGAGAGGGCCCCAAGATTTCAGCCCCAGCATTTT. This sequence joins TRBV10-2 and TRBJ1-5; D unresolved. The germline CDR1 and CDR2 sequences are WSHSY and SAAADI. The CDR3 length is 16 residues. Trimming cost V 8 bases and J 6 bases, with 23 bases left between them.

The chain recombines TRBV14 with TRBJ2-5; TRBD1 is a possible D gene (5 bases). V lost 0 bases and J 5 bases, leaving 19 bases between the germline ends. This CDR3 is 17 amino acids long. Germline lookup yields CDR1 SGHDN and CDR2 FVKESK. The CDR3 sequence: CASSQDRGFNQGETQYF. CDR3 nucleotides: TGTGCCAGCAGCCAAGATAGGGGATTCAACCAGGGCGAGACCCAGTACTTC.

The chain joins TRBV5-1 to TRBJ2-5; maybe TRBD2 (6 bases). Per the germline V gene, CDR1 is SGHRS and CDR2 is YFSETQ. Trimming left V 0 bases short and J 5 bases short, with 8 bases between. The CDR3 runs 13 residues. The CDR3 sequence: CASSLGGGETQYF. CDR3 in DNA: TGCGCCAGCAGCTTGGGGGGAGGCGAGACCCAGTACTTC.

V usage is TRBV6-5 and J usage is TRBJ1-1; TRBD1 is a possible D gene (6 bases). CDR1 is MNHEY, CDR2 SVGAGI, per germline. V was trimmed by 6 bases and J by 10 bases, leaving 18 bases between them. The CDR3 covers 13 residues. CDR3 coding DNA: TGTGCCAGCAGATACAGGGAGCAGGTAGGAGCTTTCTTT. It codes for CASRYREQVGAFF.

This clone was recorded only once. Other DNA sequences in this sample translate to the same CDR3. The chain is built from TRBV5-1 and TRBJ1-1; maybe TRBD1 (5 bases). Germline loops: CDR1 SGHRS, CDR2 YFSETQ. CDR3 size: 13 residues. V was shortened by 4 bases and J by 5 bases, with 12 bases between the two germline ends. CDR3 loop: CASSQGAGTEAFF. In DNA form, the CDR3 reads TGCGCCAGCAGCCAAGGGGCGGGGACTGAAGCTTTCTTT.

The gene calls are TRBV7-9 and TRBJ2-3, with TRBD2 matching 9 bases. The V segment lost 4 bases and the J segment 3 bases; nucleotides outside the gene matches: 8. The CDR3 has 16 residues. Looked up from germline, CDR1 is SEHNR and CDR2 is FQNEAQ (reference sequence). The CDR3 loop reads CASSYGLAQGTDTQYF. The DNA of the CDR3 is TGTGCCAGCAGCTACGGACTAGCGCAAGGGACAGATACGCAGTATTTT.

The chain carries TRBV10-3 and TRBJ1-1; D is ambiguous. The CDR3 length is 14 residues. Trimming stripped 2 bases from V and 5 bases from J, with 12 bases between. The germline V gene has CDR1 ENHRY and CDR2 SYGVKD. For the CDR3, the DNA is TGTGCCATCAGTGAGCGAGGCGAACGGACTGAAGCTTTCTTT. Its protein is CAISERGERTEAFF.

CDR3 region: CASSYEAARYIQYF. As DNA, the CDR3 is TGTGCCAGCAGTTACGAGGCGGCTAGGTACATTCAGTACTTC. The chain is built from TRBV6-2 or TRBV6-3 and TRBJ2-4; D remains ambiguous. Germline values: CDR1 MNHEY, CDR2 SVGEGT. The V end lost 2 bases, the J end lost 8 bases, and 13 bases lay between the germline ends. CDR3 length: 14 amino acids.

The V and J genes are TRBV6-5 and TRBJ2-7; TRBD2 is a possible D gene (6 bases). Trimming shortened V by 0 bases and J by 0 bases, and 12 bases separated the two germline ends. The CDR3 contains 16 residues. The germline CDR1 and CDR2 sequences are MNHEY and SVGAGI. The CDR3 bases are TGTGCCAGCAGTTACTCTGGTAGCGGAAGCTCCTACGAGCAGTACGTC. Encoded protein: CASSYSGSGSSYEQYV.

This chain links TRBV18 with TRBJ1-6; TRBD1 agrees at 11 bases. J gave up 6 bases and V 5 bases, and 6 bases lay outside the gene matches. There are 16 residues in the CDR3. Per germline, CDR1 KGHSH and CDR2 LQKENI. In nucleotides, the CDR3 is TGTGCCAGCTCATCCGTCGGACAGGGGGCTAATTCACCCCTCCACTTT. Amino acids: CASSSVGQGANSPLHF.